These 16 T cell receptor beta chains share one sample of origin, sequenced in a study of post-analysis software for immune sequencing data. Prepared TCR beta cDNA libraries contained unique molecular identifiers. TCRdb called the PCR reads again in MiXCR, with one record for every CDR3 protein. The table has some 260,000 distinct CDR3 sequences, 30% to 45% seen once. No antigen has been assigned to these receptors. Whole-study findings and limits: Included in a set of several TRBV segments more frequent in patients than controls were TRBV5-6, TRBV5-1 and TRBV20-1.

The source material was blood. These receptors were taken from a girl aged 5-17 years with multiple sclerosis.

The V call is TRBV2, the J call TRBJ2-3, with 10 positions matching TRBD1. Per germline, CDR1 SNHLY and CDR2 FYNNEI. V gave up 6 bases and J gave up 2 bases; unmatched junction bases: 5. The CDR3 is made up of 15 amino acids. CDR3 sequence reads: CASRSGTGDTDTQYF. CDR3 in DNA: TGTGCCAGCAGGTCCGGGACAGGGGACACAGATACGCAGTATTTT.

V and J are TRBV2 and TRBJ1-4, with TRBD1 identical over 7 bases. Germline loops: CDR1 SNHLY, CDR2 FYNNEI. J gave up 2 bases and V 7 bases, and 4 bases lay outside the gene matches. The CDR3 length is 14 residues. The CDR3 sequence is CASTKTGTNEKLFF. CDR3 nucleotides: TGTGCCAGCACCAAGACAGGGACTAATGAAAAACTGTTTTTT.

The rearrangement joins TRBV5-6 to TRBJ2-2, with D perhaps TRBD2 (6 bases). The CDR3 contains 15 residues. From germline, CDR1 is SGHDT and CDR2 YYEEEE. V lost 0 bases and J 3 bases, leaving 9 bases between the germline ends. The CDR3 region has the DNA TGTGCCAGCAGCTTGGGGCGGGGAGACACCGGGGAGCTGTTTTTT. It translates to CASSLGRGDTGELFF.

The chain has TRBV20-1 and TRBJ1-5; unclear D gene. The CDR3 is 13 residues long. V was cut by 6 bases and J by 7 bases, with 16 bases left in between. From germline, CDR1 is DFQATT and CDR2 SNEGSKA (reference sequence). The CDR3 bases are TGCAGTGCCCGGTCCCGGGGAAAACAGCCCCAGCATTTT. Residues: CSARSRGKQPQHF.

This clonotype came up many times. The chain is built from TRBV12-3 or TRBV12-4 and TRBJ2-1; 7 nucleotides line up with TRBD1. The junction had 22 bases not matched to a gene; V was cut back by 7 bases and J by 10 bases. The length of the CDR3 is 17 residues. Here the CDR3 DNA reads TGTGCCAGCACTACGCCCGGCTGGGGACAGCCGAGTGAGGAGCAGTTCTTC. It encodes CASTTPGWGQPSEEQFF.

This clonotype came up many times. This rearrangement joins TRBV6-1 to TRBJ2-1; 12 bases agree with TRBD2. Trimming removed 5 bases from V and 0 bases from J; junction bases left unmatched: 11. This CDR3 has 19 residues. In germline, CDR1 is MNHNS, CDR2 SASEGT. CDR3 in DNA: TGTGCCAGCAGTCCTCCATTGAAGACTAGCGGGAGCTCCTACAATGAGCAGTTCTTC. Encoded protein: CASSPPLKTSGSSYNEQFF.

The chain recombines TRBV5-6 with TRBJ2-3; 11 nucleotides line up with TRBD2. Germline V gene sequence: CDR1 SGHDT, CDR2 YYEEEE. V trimming: 3 bases; J trimming: 3 bases; junction bases outside the gene matches: 6. The CDR3 is made up of 16 amino acids. The CDR3 loop is CASSYTSGSQTDTQYF. The CDR3 nucleotides read TGTGCCAGCAGCTACACTAGCGGGAGTCAAACAGATACGCAGTATTTT.

The CDR3 is CASSLRILPEAFF. In DNA form, the CDR3 reads TGTGCCAGCAGCTTAAGGATCCTACCTGAAGCTTTCTTT. The chain joins TRBV7-9 to TRBJ1-1; the D is unclear. The germline V and J ends were trimmed by 2 bases and 6 bases, with 10 bases remaining between them. The germline V gene has CDR1 SEHNR and CDR2 FQNEAQ (reference sequence). The CDR3 consists of 13 residues.

This clonotype was detected ten times or more. The rearrangement links TRBV5-6 to TRBJ2-5; D possibly corresponds to TRBD2 (5 bases). This CDR3 region has 13 residues. V lost 2 bases and J lost 5, with 10 bases in between. Germline CDR1 SGHDT, CDR2 YYEEEE. The CDR3 nucleotides are TGTGCCAGCAGCTTAAGGTCGGGGGAGACCCAGTACTTC. Protein product: CASSLRSGETQYF.

This clonotype showed up just a few times. The chain joins TRBV5-1 to TRBJ1-2; 7 nucleotides match TRBD1. CDR1 and CDR2 (germline): SGHRS, YFSETQ. The CDR3 loop spans 15 amino acids. The junction had 10 bases not matched to a gene; V was cut back by 4 bases and J by 4 bases. The CDR3 coding sequence is TGCGCCAGCAGCCTGGACCCCGGGACAGCCTATGGCTACACCTTC. Translated: CASSLDPGTAYGYTF.

Remarks on this clonotype: This may come from a read error, since a much larger clone is one base off. CDR3 sequence reads: CATGGGGLAGRQFF. The CDR3 bases are TGTGCCACCGGAGGGGGAGGCTTAGCGGGCCGCCAGTTCTTC. The chain is built from TRBV11-1 and TRBJ2-1, with D perhaps TRBD2 (7 bases). CDR1 SGHAT and CDR2 FQDESV come from the germline V gene (reference sequence). This CDR3 has 14 residues. Trimming removed 10 bases at V and 13 bases at J, with 26 bases between.

The chain is built from TRBV5-1 and TRBJ2-3; TRBD2 is a possible D gene (6 bases). Germline CDR1 and CDR2: SGHRS and YFSETQ. The CDR3 consists of 17 residues. Deletions cut 3 bases from V and 2 bases from J, with 19 bases between. The CDR3 DNA reads TGCGCCAGCAGCTCCGGAGGGACTTTCCACGACACAGATACGCAGTATTTT. This sequence encodes CASSSGGTFHDTDTQYF. The full variable domain, rest sourced from reference TRBV5-1 and TRBJ2-3, is KAGVTQTPRYLIKTRGQQVTLSCSPISGHRSVSWYQQTPGQGLQFLFEYFSETQRNKGNFPGRFSGRQFSNSRSEMNVSTLELGDSALYLCASSSGGTFHDTDTQYFGPGTRLTVL.

The chain is built from TRBV5-1 and TRBJ1-1; the D gene is possibly TRBD1 (5 bases). The CDR3 consists of 15 residues. Looked up from germline, CDR1 is SGHRS and CDR2 is YFSETQ. V was clipped by 3 bases and J by 8 bases, with 20 bases between them. The CDR3 DNA sequence: TGCGCCAGCAGCTCCCGGCCGGGGACGCTTAGGGAAGCTTTCTTT. Protein: CASSSRPGTLREAFF.

This clonotype was observed at least ten times. The chain recombines TRBV7-2 with TRBJ1-2; possible D gene TRBD1, 6 bases. The CDR3 is 15 amino acids. CDR1 is SGHTA and CDR2 is FQGNSA in the germline V gene. Trimming took off 0 bases at V and 8 bases at J, with 16 bases between the two ends. CDR3 bases: TGTGCCAGCAGCTTAGCCCCGGGGGGGGCAGGGGGCTACACCTTC. It is translated as CASSLAPGGAGGYTF.

Details on this clonotype: A much larger clone is a single base away; this may be a read error. V and J are TRBV28 and TRBJ2-7, with D perhaps being TRBD1 or TRBD2 (5 bases each). Germline-derived CDR1 and CDR2 are MDHEN and SYDVKM. This CDR3 is 12 amino acids long. The CDR3 sequence is CACSSERQGQYF. The CDR3 DNA follows: TGTGCCTGCAGTTCCGAGCGGCAGGGGCAGTACTTC.

The chain has TRBV10-2 and TRBJ2-5; 13 nucleotides agree with TRBD2. The CDR3 runs 14 residues. The V gene's germline CDR1 is WSHSY and CDR2 SAAADI. The V and J ends lost 8 bases and 5 bases, in that order; junction bases with no gene match: 5. The CDR3 spells CASHGLAGVETQYF. CDR3 nucleotides: TGCGCCAGCCACGGACTAGCGGGAGTTGAGACCCAGTACTTC.